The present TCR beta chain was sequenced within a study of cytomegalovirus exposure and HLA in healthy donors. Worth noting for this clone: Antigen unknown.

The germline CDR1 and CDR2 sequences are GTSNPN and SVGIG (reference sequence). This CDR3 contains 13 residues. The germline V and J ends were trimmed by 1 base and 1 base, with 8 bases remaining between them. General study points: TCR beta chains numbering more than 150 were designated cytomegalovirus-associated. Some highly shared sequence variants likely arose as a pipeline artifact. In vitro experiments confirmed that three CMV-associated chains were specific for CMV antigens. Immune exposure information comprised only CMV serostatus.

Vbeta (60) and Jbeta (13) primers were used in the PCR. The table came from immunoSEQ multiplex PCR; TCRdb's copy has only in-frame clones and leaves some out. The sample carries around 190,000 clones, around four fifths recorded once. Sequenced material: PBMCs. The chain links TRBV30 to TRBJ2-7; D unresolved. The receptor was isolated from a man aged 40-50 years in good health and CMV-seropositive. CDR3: CAWSDDSSYEQYF. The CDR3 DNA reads TGTGCCTGGAGTGATGACTCTTCCTACGAGCAGTACTTC. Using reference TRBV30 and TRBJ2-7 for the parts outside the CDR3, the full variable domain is SQTIHQWPATLVQPVGSPLSLECTVEGTSNPNLYWYRQAAGRGLQLLFYSVGIGQISSEVPQNLSASRPQDRQFILSSKKLLLSDSGFYLCAWSDDSSYEQYFGPGTRLTVT.